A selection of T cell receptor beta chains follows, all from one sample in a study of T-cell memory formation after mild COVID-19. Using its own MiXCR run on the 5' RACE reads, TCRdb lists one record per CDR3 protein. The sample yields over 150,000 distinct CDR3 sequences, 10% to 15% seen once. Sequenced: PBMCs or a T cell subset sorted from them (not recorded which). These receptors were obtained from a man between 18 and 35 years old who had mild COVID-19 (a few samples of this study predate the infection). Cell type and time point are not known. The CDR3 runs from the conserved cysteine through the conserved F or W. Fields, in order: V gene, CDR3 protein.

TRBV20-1	CSASRGTISTDTQYF
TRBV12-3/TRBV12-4	CASTRHSNQPQHF
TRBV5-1	CASSGGLAGLNYEQYF
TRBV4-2	CASSRWGRGTTDTQYF
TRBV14	CASSHRAHSTDTQYF
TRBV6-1	CASSTTGAGTLAFF
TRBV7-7	CASSYGTYREGTDTQYF
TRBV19	CAAGQGRIGRPQHF
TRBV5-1	CASSAGQGGETQYF
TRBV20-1	CSALRDEAHSNQPQHF
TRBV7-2	CATAGDLNTEAFF
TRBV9	CASSVGLGDTEAFF
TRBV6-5	CASSWGYGYTF
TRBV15	CATSRGIARVGNEQFF
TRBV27	CATRKEGHSYEQYF
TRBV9	CASSVGLTSTDTQYF
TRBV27	CASTSASGGYNEQFF
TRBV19	CASPGDTGELFF
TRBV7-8	CASSSAGLTNEKLFF
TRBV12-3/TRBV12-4	CASSYGKNIQYF
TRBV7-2	CASSLNVDTQYF
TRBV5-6	CASSPVGDTQYF
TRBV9	CASSVDPVYNEQFF
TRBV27	CASSFRRGTYEQYF
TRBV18	CASSPDRATEAFF
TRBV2	CASSLSPSYEQYF
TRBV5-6	CASSPTSGFWKSSYNSPLHF
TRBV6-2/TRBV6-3	CASSSRTVMNTEAFF